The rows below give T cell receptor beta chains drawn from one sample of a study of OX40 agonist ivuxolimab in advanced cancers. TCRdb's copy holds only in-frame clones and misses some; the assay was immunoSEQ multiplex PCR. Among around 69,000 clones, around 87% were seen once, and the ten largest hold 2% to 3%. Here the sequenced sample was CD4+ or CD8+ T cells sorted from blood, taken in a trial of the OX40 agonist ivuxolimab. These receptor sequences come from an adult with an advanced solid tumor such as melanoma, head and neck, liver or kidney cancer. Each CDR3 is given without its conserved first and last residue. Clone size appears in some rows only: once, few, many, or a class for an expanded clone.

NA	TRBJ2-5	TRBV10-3	AISDVQGDYSETQY
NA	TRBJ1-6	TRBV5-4	ASSLGSGPDSPLH
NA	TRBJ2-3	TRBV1	TSSQALAGGADTQY
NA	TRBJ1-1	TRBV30	AWSPPGQYTEAF
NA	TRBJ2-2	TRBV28	ASNSEKVTGELF
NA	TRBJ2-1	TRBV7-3	ASSLSGYNEQF
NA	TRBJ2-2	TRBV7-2	ASSHAKALGTGELF
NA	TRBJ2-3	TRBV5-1	ASSFDGLSTDTQY
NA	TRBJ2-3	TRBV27	ASSLSQGRTDTQY
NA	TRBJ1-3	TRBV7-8	ASSLRQGNTIY
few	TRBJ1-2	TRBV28	ASSSGTPYGYT
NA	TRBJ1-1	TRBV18	ASSPASTEAF
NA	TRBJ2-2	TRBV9	ASSVGLAGNTGELF
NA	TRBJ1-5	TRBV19	ASKEYRSNQPQH
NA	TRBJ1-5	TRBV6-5	ASRYSNQPQH
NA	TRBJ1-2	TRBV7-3	ASSLMGDSNYGYT
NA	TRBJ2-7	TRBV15	ATSTGDRVTHEQY
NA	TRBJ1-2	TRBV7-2	ASSTGSQRGGYT
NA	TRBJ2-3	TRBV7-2	ASSLQPGSTDTQY
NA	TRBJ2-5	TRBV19	ASSSQGRETQY
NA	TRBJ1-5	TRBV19	ASTLDLRSSNQPQH
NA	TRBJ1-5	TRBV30	AWSRWRLGRGSDQPQH
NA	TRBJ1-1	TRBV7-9	ASSRDSRNTEAF
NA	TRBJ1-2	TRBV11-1	ASSLGGDLRYGYT
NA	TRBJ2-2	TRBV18	ASSPFSSSTGELF
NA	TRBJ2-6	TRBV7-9	ASSLVDSLSGANVLT
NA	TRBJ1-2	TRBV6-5	ASSYSGTGGYGYT
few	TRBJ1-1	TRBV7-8	ASSLVGGNTEAF
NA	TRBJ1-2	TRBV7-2	ASSLGQGAYGYT
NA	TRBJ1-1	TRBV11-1	ASSSRDRGLGTEAF
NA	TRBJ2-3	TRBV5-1	ASSFSDSDTDTQY
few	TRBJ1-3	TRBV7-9	ASNVGQGASGNTIY
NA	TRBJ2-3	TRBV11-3	ASSRAGTSTDTQY
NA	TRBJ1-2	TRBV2	AGGGGLQLYGYT
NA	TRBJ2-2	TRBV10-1	ASSLNTGELF
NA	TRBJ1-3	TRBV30	AWGQAGNTIY
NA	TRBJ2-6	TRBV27	ASTASGANVLT
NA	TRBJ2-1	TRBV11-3	ASSLDARLQGWTYNEQF
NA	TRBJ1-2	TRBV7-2	ASSLSGGDGYT
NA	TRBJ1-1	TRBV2	ASRQDRGGTEAF
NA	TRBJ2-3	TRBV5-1	ASSPGPDRGGDTQY
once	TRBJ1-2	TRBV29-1	SAEEGYT
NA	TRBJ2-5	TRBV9	ASSVTGGEETQY
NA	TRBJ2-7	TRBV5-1	ASSLGGTGTYEQY
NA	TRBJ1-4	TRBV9	ASSARQGQGGEKLF
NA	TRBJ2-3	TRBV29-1	SVAGPGTSFTDTQY
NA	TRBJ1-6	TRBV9	ASSVYDSGQGNSPLH
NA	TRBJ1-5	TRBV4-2	ASSQRERQGGQPQH